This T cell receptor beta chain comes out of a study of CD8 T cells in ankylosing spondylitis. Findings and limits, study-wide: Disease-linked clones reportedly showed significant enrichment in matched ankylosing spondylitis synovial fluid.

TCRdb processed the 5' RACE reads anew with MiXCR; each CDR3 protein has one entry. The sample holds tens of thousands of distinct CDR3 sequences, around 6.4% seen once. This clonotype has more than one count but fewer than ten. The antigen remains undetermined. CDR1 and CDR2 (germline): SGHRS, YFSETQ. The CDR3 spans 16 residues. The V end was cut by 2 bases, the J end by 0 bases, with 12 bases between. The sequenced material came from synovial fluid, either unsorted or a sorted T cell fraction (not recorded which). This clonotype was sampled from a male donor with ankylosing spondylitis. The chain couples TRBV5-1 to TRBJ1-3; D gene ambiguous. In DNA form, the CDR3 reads TGCGCCAGCAGCTTATACAGTGGGAGCTCTGGAAACACCATATATTTT. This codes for CASSLYSGSSGNTIYF.